A single sample is the source of the 19 T cell receptor beta chains below, sequenced in a study of blood T cell repertoires in COVID-19. Repertoires were generated with immunoSEQ multiplex PCR, while TCRdb's copy carries only in-frame clones and drops some. The sample gives 30,000 or so clones, around 90% of which show up once; more than 8% is in the top ten. The specimen was peripheral blood. These TCRs come from a human donor with active COVID-19. The donor label of this sample is uncertain.

The chain uses TRBV6-6 and TRBJ1-2, with D perhaps TRBD1 (5 bases). The CDR3 is 13 residues long. Trimming took 7 bases from V and 1 from J, leaving 10 bases between them. Germline-derived CDR1 and CDR2 are MNHNY and SVGAGI (reference sequence). The CDR3: CASNLGDNYGYTF. In DNA form, the CDR3 reads TGTGCCAGCAATCTAGGGGATAACTATGGCTACACCTTC.

V and J are TRBV29-1 and TRBJ2-7, with 7 bases aligning to TRBD1. After removal of 5 bases from V and 2 bases from J, the junction contained 3 bases not matched to a gene. The germline gives CDR1 SQVTM, CDR2 ANQGSEA. The CDR3 is 12 amino acids. CDR3 DNA sequence: TGCAGCGTTCGGACAGGTCCCTACGAGCAGTACTTC. It is translated as CSVRTGPYEQYF.

This clone appeared a single time. The chain employs TRBV20-1 and TRBJ2-7; TRBD2 aligns across 7 bases. CDR1 and CDR2 from the germline V gene are DFQATT and SNEGSKA (reference sequence). The CDR3 covers 11 residues. V was clipped by 6 bases and J by 7 bases; unmatched bases: 6. CDR3 sequence (DNA): TGCAGTGCCCGCAGCGGGATGGAGCAGTACTTC. Encoded protein: CSARSGMEQYF.

The chain carries TRBV7-2 and TRBJ2-5, with TRBD1 matching 9 bases. Germline assignment: CDR1 SGHTA and CDR2 FQGNSA. This CDR3 is built from 15 residues. V lost 3 bases to trimming and J lost 5 bases; unmatched junction nucleotides: 7. The CDR3 spells CASSLRQGGVETQYF. The DNA for the CDR3 is TGTGCCAGCAGCTTGAGACAGGGGGGTGTGGAGACCCAGTACTTC.

The chain joins TRBV5-1 to TRBJ2-1, with 10 bases that match TRBD2. Germline loops: CDR1 SGHRS, CDR2 YFSETQ. The CDR3 is made up of 15 amino acids. Trimming removed 2 bases from V and 6 bases from J; junction bases left unmatched: 5. CDR3 in amino acids: CASSFSSGSANEQFF. For the CDR3, the DNA is TGCGCCAGCAGCTTTTCTAGCGGGAGTGCCAATGAGCAGTTCTTC.

This chain uses TRBV4-3 with TRBJ2-5; a possible D gene is TRBD1 (6 bases). Looked up from germline, CDR1 is LGHNA and CDR2 is YSLEER. This CDR3 spans 13 amino acids. The V end lost 3 bases, the J end lost 2 bases, and 7 bases lay between the germline ends. The CDR3 nucleotides read TGCGCCAGCAGCCACCAGGGGCAAGAGACCCAGTACTTC. Residues: CASSHQGQETQYF.

The chain is built from TRBV28 and TRBJ1-1, with TRBD1 matching 9 bases. Trimming at V came to 3 bases and at J to 1 base, leaving 6 bases not matched to a gene. Germline-derived CDR1 and CDR2 are MDHEN and SYDVKM. CDR3 length: 16 amino acids. In nucleotides, the CDR3 is TGTGCCAGCAGTTTTCACCAGGGACAGGGGAACACTGAAGCTTTCTTT. Residues: CASSFHQGQGNTEAFF.

The rearrangement uses TRBV11-3 and TRBJ1-3, with 8 bases lining up with TRBD1. The V and J ends lost 3 bases and 8 bases, in that order; junction bases with no gene match: 3. The CDR3 length is 13 residues. Germline V gene sequence: CDR1 SGHNT, CDR2 YENEEA. DNA for the CDR3: TGTGCCAGCAGCTTCGACAGGGGTGACACCATATATTTT. Translating it yields CASSFDRGDTIYF.

The V and J genes are TRBV14 and TRBJ1-6, with D possibly being TRBD1 (5 bases). Trimming pared 4 bases from V and 5 bases from J, leaving 12 bases between. The CDR3 is 15 residues long. Per the germline V gene, CDR1 is SGHDN and CDR2 is FVKESK. CDR3 nucleotide sequence: TGTGCCAGCAGCCCTCTGGCAGGGAATAATTCACCCCTCCACTTT. Residues: CASSPLAGNNSPLHF.

DNA for the CDR3: TGCGCCAGCAGCTTCCAGGGGGGGAACACTGAAGCTTTCTTT. The encoded protein is CASSFQGGNTEAFF. The chain joins TRBV5-1 to TRBJ1-1; 7 bases line up with TRBD1. Germline V gives CDR1 SGHRS, CDR2 YFSETQ. V shed 2 bases, J shed 1 base, and the junction held 2 bases outside the gene matches. There are 14 residues in the CDR3.

This clone was recorded a few times. The genes are TRBV7-9 and TRBJ2-1; 12 bases match TRBD2. Looked up from germline, CDR1 is SEHNR and CDR2 is FQNEAQ (reference sequence). The CDR3 length is 17 residues. V lost 5 bases, J lost 4 bases, and 9 bases stayed unmatched. CDR3 sequence reads: CASSPVDGTSGYNEQFF. The CDR3 nucleotides read TGTGCCAGCAGCCCAGTAGACGGGACTAGCGGGTACAATGAGCAGTTCTTC.

The chain combines TRBV9 with TRBJ2-3; the D gene is possibly TRBD2 (6 bases). Trimming cost V 0 bases and J 0 bases, with 8 bases left between them. This CDR3 comprises 15 residues. The germline gives CDR1 SGDLS, CDR2 YYNGEE. CDR3 sequence (DNA): TGTGCCAGCAGCGTAGCGGGGGTGAGCACAGATACGCAGTATTTT. Protein: CASSVAGVSTDTQYF.

J is TRBJ2-7 and V is TRBV2, with TRBD2 matching over 8 bases. Trimming cost V 1 base and J 2 bases; bases outside gene matches: 4. From germline, CDR1 is SNHLY and CDR2 FYNNEI. The CDR3 covers 15 residues. The CDR3 spells CASSEGSGRAYEQYF. In DNA, the CDR3 is TGTGCCAGCAGTGAAGGGTCCGGGAGGGCCTACGAGCAGTACTTC.

The gene calls are TRBV27 and TRBJ2-2; D may be TRBD2 (5 bases). CDR1 and CDR2 (germline): MNHEY, SMNVEV (reference sequence). V gave up 1 base and J gave up 2 bases, with 11 bases separating them. The CDR3 contains 16 residues. CDR3 in amino acids: CASSLFPRDNTGELFF. CDR3 sequence (DNA): TGTGCCAGCAGTTTATTTCCCCGGGATAACACCGGGGAGCTGTTTTTT.

The V gene is TRBV2, the J gene TRBJ2-7; TRBD1 matches 8 bases. The J segment lost 5 bases and the V segment lost 5 bases, leaving 5 bases of the junction unmatched. The CDR3 is 13 residues long. The germline V gene encodes CDR1 SNHLY and CDR2 FYNNEI. CDR3 coding DNA: TGTGCCAGCAGTCGACAGGGGTCCGACGAGCAGTACTTC. Its protein product is CASSRQGSDEQYF.

The chain has TRBV18 and TRBJ2-6, with D uncertain. V lost 5 bases to trimming and J lost 3 bases, with 8 bases between them. CDR3 length: 14 residues. Germline loops: CDR1 KGHSH, CDR2 LQKENI. The DNA for the CDR3 is TGTGCCAGCTCATCCCGAGGTGGGGCCAACGTCCTGACTTTC. Translated: CASSSRGGANVLTF.

This chain links TRBV6-2 or TRBV6-3 with TRBJ2-1, with D hard to call. This CDR3 is built from 13 residues. The germline V and J ends were trimmed by 0 bases and 4 bases, with 4 bases remaining between them. CDR1 and CDR2 from the germline V gene are MNHEY and SVGEGT. CDR3 sequence reads: CASSYSEYNEQFF. CDR3 bases: TGTGCCAGCAGTTACTCGGAGTACAATGAGCAGTTCTTC.

V usage is TRBV13 and J usage is TRBJ1-1; D ambiguous. Per germline, CDR1 PRHDT and CDR2 FYEKMQ (reference sequence). V lost 5 bases and J 1 base, leaving 11 bases between the germline ends. CDR3 length: 14 residues. CDR3 sequence reads: CASSRRRGNTEAFF. The CDR3, as DNA: TGTGCCAGCAGCCGCCGCCGGGGGAACACTGAAGCTTTCTTT.

The J gene is TRBJ1-2, the V gene TRBV7-2; TRBD1 might be the D (5 bases). From germline, CDR1 is SGHTA and CDR2 FQGNSA. V gave up 1 base and J gave up 7 bases, with 10 bases separating them. The CDR3 length is 13 residues. CDR3 nucleotide sequence: TGTGCCAGCAGCTTAGGGAGCGGGGGTGGCTACACCTTC. It yields the protein CASSLGSGGGYTF. The full variable domain, with the rest looked up from reference TRBV7-2 and TRBJ1-2, is GAGVSQSPSNKVTEKGKDVELRCDPISGHTALYWYRQSLGQGLEFLIYFQGNSAPDKSGLPSDRFSAERTGGSVSTLTIQRTQQEDSAVYLCASSLGSGGGYTFGSGTRLTVV.